This T cell receptor (beta chain) was obtained from a study of cytomegalovirus exposure and HLA in healthy donors. General study findings and limits: In a later analysis, HLA-C alleles had the fewest associated TCRs, DRB1 alleles the most. Analyses of presence and absence presupposed an approximately uniform sequencing depth across donors.

To note about this clone: The target antigen is unknown.

V gave up 4 bases and J gave up 4 bases; unmatched junction bases: 10. CDR1 SGHNT and CDR2 YYREEE come from the germline V gene (reference sequence). CDR3 length equals 16 residues. The PCR used 60 Vbeta and 13 Jbeta primers. Profiled with immunoSEQ multiplex PCR; TCRdb holds only in-frame clones, not every one. The listing records some 180,000 clones. The sequencing input was PBMCs. The V call is TRBV5-4, the J call TRBJ2-2; 7 positions agree with TRBD1. The clonotype comes from a man aged 25-40 years in good health and CMV-seronegative. The CDR3 DNA follows: TGTGCCAGCAGCGAAGGGGTCAACAGGGGCACCGGGGAGCTGTTTTTT. Its translation is CASSEGVNRGTGELFF.